What follows is one TCR beta chain and its context. Its antigen remains unidentified. It may be a read error: a sequence one base away is much more abundant. Reverse transcription of about 0.5 ug total RNA with a constant-region primer produced TCR beta cDNA. Generation of the TCR beta libraries relied on three nested multiplex PCR rounds using slightly modified ARM-PCR. Both of the initial two PCR rounds ran for about 11 cycles and employed TRBV1-TRBV30 forward primers alongside a C-beta reverse primer. TCRdb processed the multiplex PCR reads anew with MiXCR; each CDR3 protein has one entry. Found here are over 100,000 distinct CDR3 sequences, 55% to 70% of them singletons; the top ten hold 8.1%. The record originates from a study of tumor-infiltrating lymphocytes in primary liver carcinoma. The wider study: The cohort included men and women aged 30 to 69 years. Between roughly 4 and 11 cm across, the tumors were all of stage T1-T3 N0M0. Findings of the study overall: Researchers found tumor-adjacent and tumor-blood pairs overlapped less than tumor region pairs.

Germline assignment: CDR1 MNHEY and CDR2 SVGAGI. This CDR3 is 14 amino acids long. Both RNA and DNA were isolated together from around 20-30 mg of bulk tissue that had not been sorted. Patients carried chronic HBV infection without prior treatment. Source material: tumor-adjacent normal liver tissue. This sequence joins TRBV6-5 and TRBJ2-1, with D perhaps matching TRBD2 (6 bases). The TCR sequence derives from a woman aged 60-75 years with primary liver carcinoma and hepatitis B virus infection. The CDR3 protein is CASRKAGPWNEQSF. DNA of the CDR3: TGTGCCAGCAGAAAGGCGGGACCCTGGAATGAGCAGTCCTTC.